These 11 T cell receptor beta chains were sequenced from one sample in a study of human thymus T cells. Clones were sequenced by immunoSEQ multiplex PCR, and TCRdb holds only the in-frame ones, with some missing. Seen here are some 50,000 clones, just under 95% observed once, and the top ten hold over 0.15%. Sequencing was carried out using blood. These receptors all stem from a girl under three years old with a congenital heart defect but otherwise immunologically healthy.

The rearrangement links TRBV9 to TRBJ1-3; D gene uncertain. Germline CDR1 is SGDLS and CDR2 is YYNGEE. The CDR3 has 14 residues. V dropped 3 bases and J dropped 4 bases, with 11 bases sitting between them. In nucleotides, the CDR3 is TGTGCCAGCAGCGCCCGGGTTGTCGGAAACACCATATATTTT. This gives the protein CASSARVVGNTIYF.

CDR3 sequence (DNA): TGTGCCAGCTCTCTAGACTCGAGCTCTGGAAACACCATATATTTT. Protein sequence: CASSLDSSSGNTIYF. The chain has TRBV18 and TRBJ1-3; D is unclear. The CDR3 length is 15 residues. CDR1 and CDR2 from the germline V gene are KGHSH and LQKENI. V was shortened by 6 bases and J by 0 bases, with 12 bases between the two germline ends.

The rearrangement joins TRBV30 to TRBJ2-1, with TRBD2 matching 8 bases. Germline V gene data show CDR1 as GTSNPN and CDR2 as SVGIG (reference sequence). There are 17 residues in the CDR3. Trimming cost V 2 bases and J 5 bases; bases outside gene matches: 14. DNA for the CDR3: TGTGCCTGGAGTTCCAGCGGGAGCGCCCGCCCCCACAATGAGCAGTTCTTC. This sequence encodes CAWSSSGSARPHNEQFF. Filled out from reference TRBV30 and TRBJ2-1, the complete variable domain reads SQTIHQWPATLVQPVGSPLSLECTVEGTSNPNLYWYRQAAGRGLQLLFYSVGIGQISSEVPQNLSASRPQDRQFILSSKKLLLSDSGFYLCAWSSSGSARPHNEQFFGPGTRLTVL.

This chain joins TRBV2 and TRBJ2-7; D is possibly TRBD1 (5 bases). V was shortened by 8 bases and J by 4 bases, with 6 bases between the two germline ends. The CDR3 has 10 amino acids. Germline CDR1 SNHLY, CDR2 FYNNEI. CDR3 nucleotides: TGTGCCAGCGCAGGGTACGAGCAGTACTTC. Translation: CASAGYEQYF.

V usage is TRBV15 and J usage is TRBJ2-7; 9 bases match TRBD2. This CDR3 is built from 15 residues. Per the germline V gene, CDR1 is LNHNV and CDR2 is YYDKDF (reference sequence). Trimming removed 8 bases from V and 5 bases from J; junction bases left unmatched: 13. The CDR3 DNA reads as TGTGCCACCGGCCCGGTGGTAGCGGGAGCCCACGAGCAGTACTTC. Amino acid sequence: CATGPVVAGAHEQYF.

V is TRBV29-1 and J is TRBJ2-2; 7 nucleotides agree with TRBD2. This CDR3 is built from 13 residues. Germline V gene lookup returns CDR1 SQVTM and CDR2 ANQGSEA. J gave up 6 bases and V 3 bases, and 4 bases lay outside the gene matches. CDR3 loop: CSVDSGRAGELFF. The CDR3 DNA sequence: TGCAGCGTTGACTCAGGGAGGGCCGGGGAGCTGTTTTTT.

Here the CDR3 reads CATQRGIYEQYF. CDR3 nucleotide sequence: TGTGCCACCCAACGGGGGATCTACGAGCAGTACTTC. The chain uses TRBV28 and TRBJ2-7, with D maybe TRBD2 (6 bases). The CDR3 runs 12 residues. The V end was cut by 10 bases, the J end by 3 bases, with 13 bases between. Germline loops: CDR1 MDHEN, CDR2 SYDVKM.

This clone was seen a single time. The chain employs TRBV7-9 and TRBJ1-2; D gene ambiguous. The V and J ends lost 2 bases and 6 bases respectively, with 10 bases between them. Germline loops: CDR1 SEHNR, CDR2 FQNEAQ (reference sequence). The CDR3 length is 13 residues. The DNA of the CDR3 is TGTGCCAGCAGCTTATATCACTCCGATGGCTACACCTTC. Translated: CASSLYHSDGYTF.

The chain employs TRBV27 and TRBJ2-1; TRBD1 matches at 12 bases. Losses at the gene ends were 4 bases for V and 5 bases for J; bases not matched to a gene: 3. This CDR3 comprises 15 residues. Germline V gene lookup returns CDR1 MNHEY and CDR2 SMNVEV (reference sequence). The CDR3 here is CASSSGTGGHNEQFF. CDR3 nucleotides: TGTGCCAGCAGTTCGGGGACAGGGGGCCACAATGAGCAGTTCTTC.

The V and J genes are TRBV7-2 and TRBJ1-2; perhaps TRBD1 as D (6 bases). Trimming left V 1 base short and J 4 bases short, with 13 bases between. Germline CDR1 SGHTA, CDR2 FQGNSA. This CDR3 is 15 amino acids long. The CDR3 sequence: CASSLGSDRVYGYTF. The CDR3 nucleotides read TGTGCCAGCAGCTTAGGGTCGGACAGAGTCTATGGCTACACCTTC.

The chain joins TRBV7-2 to TRBJ2-5, with D perhaps matching TRBD1 (5 bases). This CDR3 is 15 amino acids long. Germline loops: CDR1 SGHTA, CDR2 FQGNSA. Trimming stripped 1 base from V and 1 base from J, with 10 bases between. The CDR3 DNA is TGTGCCAGCAGCTTAGGGGGCCTCGGCCAAGAGACCCAGTACTTC. This translates into CASSLGGLGQETQYF.